This passage covers 32 T cell receptor beta chains from one sample sequenced in a study of identical twins. TCRdb ran MiXCR on the 5' RACE reads and lists one entry per CDR3 protein. The table shows around 1.7 million distinct CDR3 sequences, with 32% occurring only once. The material sequenced was cord blood. The source of these receptors is a newborn girl in good health.

In its sample, this clonotype was seen a few times. The chain carries TRBV11-2 and TRBJ2-1, with 9 bases lining up with TRBD2. V gave up 5 bases and J gave up 4 bases; unmatched junction bases: 18. The CDR3 covers 19 residues. Germline V CDR1 and CDR2: SGHAT, FQNNGV. CDR3 protein: CASSGSGGPRPKHYNEQFF. CDR3 DNA sequence: TGTGCCAGCAGCGGGAGCGGGGGGCCGCGACCCAAACATTACAATGAGCAGTTCTTC.

This clonotype was observed at least ten times. CDR3 sequence: CASSRGQPNQPQHF. CDR3 nucleotide sequence: TGTGCCAGCAGCCGGGGACAGCCCAATCAGCCCCAGCATTTT. V gene TRBV12-3 or TRBV12-4 combines with J gene TRBJ1-5; 7 nucleotides align to TRBD1. This CDR3 spans 14 amino acids. The trim removed 6 bases at V and 3 bases at J, leaving 5 bases unmatched.

This clonotype has a handful of counts. The CDR3 region has the DNA TGCAGTGCTAGGGAGATAGCGGGGGGGAACCAAGAGACCCAGTACTTC. Protein: CSAREIAGGNQETQYF. The chain joins TRBV20-1 to TRBJ2-5; TRBD2 agrees at 11 bases. In germline, CDR1 is DFQATT, CDR2 SNEGSKA (reference sequence). The CDR3 is 16 residues long. Trimming cost V 3 bases and J 0 bases; bases outside gene matches: 6.

The V and J genes are TRBV27 and TRBJ2-7; 9 nucleotides match TRBD1. The V gene's germline CDR1 is MNHEY and CDR2 SMNVEV (reference sequence). The CDR3 has 15 amino acids. With V trimmed by 5 bases and J by 3 bases, 8 bases remained unmatched. DNA of the CDR3: TGTGCCAGCAGTATCCGACAGGGGGTCGTCTACGAGCAGTACTTC. It is translated as CASSIRQGVVYEQYF.

The chain has TRBV7-9 and TRBJ2-3, with 9 bases identical to TRBD2. Trimming took 10 bases from V and 2 from J; bases not matched to a gene: 13. CDR1 is SEHNR, CDR2 FQNEAQ, per germline (reference sequence). CDR3 size: 16 residues. CDR3 protein: CATTRQAGGTTDTQYF. The CDR3 DNA reads TGTGCCACCACCAGACAGGCGGGGGGGACCACAGATACGCAGTATTTT.

The chain has TRBV5-1 and TRBJ1-5; no firm D call. Trimming cost V 1 base and J 9 bases, with 11 bases left between them. This CDR3 contains 13 residues. Germline CDR1 SGHRS, CDR2 YFSETQ. CDR3 bases: TGCGCCAGCAGCTTGAGTGGGTCTCCGCCCCAGCATTTT. The encoded protein is CASSLSGSPPQHF.

The chain links TRBV15 to TRBJ1-1; D is perhaps TRBD1 (5 bases). CDR1 and CDR2 (germline): LNHNV, YYDKDF (reference sequence). Between the trimmed V and J ends, which lost 4 bases and 1 base, there was a span of 10 bases. The CDR3 extends over 14 amino acids. CDR3 nucleotide sequence: TGTGCCACCAGCAACTGGGGCAGGAACACTGAAGCTTTCTTT. It encodes CATSNWGRNTEAFF. Full variable domain (outside the CDR3, taken from reference TRBV15 and TRBJ1-1): DAMVIQNPRYQVTQFGKPVTLSCSQTLNHNVMYWYQQKSSQAPKLLFHYYDKDFNNEADTPDNFQSRRPNTSFCFLDIRSPGLGDTAMYLCATSNWGRNTEAFFGQGTRLTVV.

This clonotype appeared a few times. The chain has TRBV6-6 and TRBJ1-1, with no clear D. V lost 6 bases and J 11 bases, leaving 16 bases between the germline ends. The CDR3 loop spans 12 amino acids. Germline V gives CDR1 MNHNY, CDR2 SVGAGI (reference sequence). This CDR3 is CASSSTTGTAFF. The CDR3 DNA follows: TGTGCCAGCAGCTCCACGACGGGAACGGCTTTCTTT.

The table lists this clonotype with many counts. The chain recombines TRBV5-1 with TRBJ2-7, with D uncertain. Trimming pared 1 base from V and 3 bases from J, leaving 8 bases between. CDR1 and CDR2 (germline): SGHRS, YFSETQ. This CDR3 region has 13 residues. CDR3 residues: CASSLTAGYEQYF. The DNA for the CDR3 is TGCGCCAGCAGCTTGACCGCTGGCTACGAGCAGTACTTC.

The rearrangement joins TRBV5-1 to TRBJ2-3; 7 bases line up with TRBD1. Germline CDR1 reads SGHRS; CDR2 reads YFSETQ. The CDR3 covers 15 residues. V gave up 2 bases and J gave up 0 bases; unmatched junction bases: 3. The CDR3 DNA reads TGCGCCAGCAGCTTCCCGACAGGGAGCACAGATACGCAGTATTTT. It encodes CASSFPTGSTDTQYF.

This clonotype appeared a few times. The chain is built from TRBV28 and TRBJ1-1, with unresolved D. Trimming pared 3 bases from V and 5 bases from J, leaving 7 bases between. Germline loops: CDR1 MDHEN, CDR2 SYDVKM. This CDR3 spans 12 amino acids. Here the CDR3 DNA reads TGTGCCAGCAGTTTTGGCTTGACTGAAGCTTTCTTT. Its translation is CASSFGLTEAFF.

The V gene is TRBV5-1, the J gene TRBJ2-3; 10 bases agree with TRBD2. V was pared by 1 base and J by 2 bases, with 10 bases of the junction left unmatched. CDR1 SGHRS and CDR2 YFSETQ come from the germline V gene. CDR3 length: 18 amino acids. The CDR3 nucleotides are TGCGCCAGCAGCTTGCAGATTTGGACTAGCGGACTCACAGATACGCAGTATTTT. It codes for CASSLQIWTSGLTDTQYF.

This clonotype has more than one count but fewer than ten. This chain uses TRBV7-6 with TRBJ2-1; unclear D gene. The CDR3 contains 11 residues. CDR1 and CDR2 (germline): SGHVS, FNYEAQ. CDR3 sequence: CAVSAYNEQFF. CDR3 nucleotides: TGTGCGGTTTCCGCCTACAATGAGCAGTTCTTC.

The chain combines TRBV20-1 with TRBJ1-3; D ambiguous. V lost 3 bases, J lost 1 base, and 7 bases lay in between. The CDR3 runs 13 residues. CDR1 DFQATT and CDR2 SNEGSKA come from the germline V gene (reference sequence). The CDR3 loop reads CSASRGSGNTIYF. Written as DNA, the CDR3 is TGCAGTGCTAGCCGCGGTTCTGGAAACACCATATATTTT.

This clonotype was recorded many times. The chain uses TRBV27 and TRBJ1-5; perhaps TRBD1 as D (6 bases). The CDR3 contains 14 residues. The V end lost 0 bases, the J end lost 4 bases, and 7 bases lay between the germline ends. Per the germline V gene, CDR1 is MNHEY and CDR2 is SMNVEV (reference sequence). For the CDR3, the DNA is TGTGCCAGCAGTTTATCGAGGGGGAATCAGCCCCAGCATTTT. This translates into CASSLSRGNQPQHF.

There are many counts of this clonotype. V gene TRBV28 combines with J gene TRBJ2-3, with 8 bases identical to TRBD1. This CDR3 has 15 residues. V dropped 2 bases and J dropped 4; count of bases not matched to a gene: 5. The V gene's germline CDR1 is MDHEN and CDR2 SYDVKM. The CDR3 here is CASSLARGRPDTQYF. The CDR3 region has the DNA TGTGCCAGCAGTTTAGCCAGGGGGCGTCCAGATACGCAGTATTTT.

This clonotype showed up many times. The chain has TRBV5-1 and TRBJ2-7, with 9 nucleotides matching TRBD1. The CDR3 is made up of 14 amino acids. In germline, CDR1 is SGHRS, CDR2 YFSETQ. The V segment lost 3 bases and the J segment 3 bases; nucleotides outside the gene matches: 4. The CDR3, as DNA: TGCGCCAGCAGCTCGGACAGGGGAGACTACGAGCAGTACTTC. It translates to CASSSDRGDYEQYF.

The chain couples TRBV20-1 to TRBJ1-1; D not resolved. The CDR3 extends over 13 amino acids. Germline values: CDR1 DFQATT, CDR2 SNEGSKA (reference sequence). V was clipped by 2 bases and J by 1 base, with 8 bases between them. The CDR3 DNA reads as TGCAGTGCTAGACAGGACCAGAACACTGAAGCTTTCTTT. Encoded protein: CSARQDQNTEAFF.

There are a few counts of this clonotype. The J gene is TRBJ1-1, the V gene TRBV6-6; maybe TRBD1 (6 bases). This CDR3 comprises 15 residues. V gave up 5 bases and J gave up 1 base, with 14 bases separating them. Germline V CDR1 and CDR2: MNHNY, SVGAGI (reference sequence). The CDR3 bases are TGTGCCAGCAGTGGCAGGGGCCTCGGGAACACTGAAGCTTTCTTT. Its protein is CASSGRGLGNTEAFF.

V and J are TRBV5-1 and TRBJ2-3, with 7 bases lining up with TRBD2. Germline V gene lookup returns CDR1 SGHRS and CDR2 YFSETQ. J was trimmed by 2 bases and V by 1 base; bases with no gene match: 16. CDR3 length: 19 residues. The CDR3 protein is CASSLRARLAPTYTDTQYF. DNA of the CDR3: TGCGCCAGCAGCTTGCGGGCTAGACTAGCCCCGACATACACAGATACGCAGTATTTT.

This chain connects TRBV20-1 to TRBJ1-5; the D gene is possibly TRBD1 (6 bases). Germline CDR1 and CDR2: DFQATT and SNEGSKA (reference sequence). This CDR3 comprises 14 residues. V lost 1 base, J lost 7 bases, and 14 bases lay in between. The CDR3 region has the DNA TGCAGTGCTAGAGGGGGGGCAGGTAGGCAGCCCCAGCATTTT. It encodes CSARGGAGRQPQHF.

This sequence joins TRBV7-2 and TRBJ2-4, with D unclear. The end of the DNA aligns better with TRBJ2-7, so the J call may be wrong. CDR3 length: 15 residues. Germline V gives CDR1 SGHTA, CDR2 FQGNSA. The CDR3 coding sequence is TGTGCCAGCAGCTTAGAAATAGGACCGAGGCACGAGCAGTACTTC. It is translated as CASSLEIGPRHEQYF.

This clonotype was counted once. At one boundary the junction diverges from the germline segment, which might be a read error. The chain employs TRBV20-1 and TRBJ2-1; 8 bases are shared with TRBD2. Germline V lookup: CDR1 DFQATT, CDR2 SNEGSKA (reference sequence). The CDR3 totals 16 residues. This CDR3 reads CSAHKAGGPNYSEQFF. The CDR3 nucleotides read TGCAGTGCCCACAAGGCGGGGGGCCCCAACTACAGTGAGCAGTTCTTC.

The rearrangement uses TRBV28 and TRBJ2-5; TRBD2 matches 7 bases. Germline V gives CDR1 MDHEN, CDR2 SYDVKM. CDR3 length equals 14 residues. The V and J ends lost 5 bases and 11 bases, in that order; junction bases with no gene match: 14. CDR3 loop: CASSLASGAGEQYF. CDR3 nucleotide sequence: TGTGCCAGCAGTCTAGCCAGCGGGGCGGGTGAGCAGTACTTC.

This clonotype was detected a few times. The chain uses TRBV20-1 and TRBJ2-1; the D call may be TRBD1 or TRBD2 (5 bases each). This CDR3 contains 14 residues. Between the trimmed V and J ends, which lost 6 bases and 6 bases, there was a span of 18 bases. Per germline, CDR1 DFQATT and CDR2 SNEGSKA (reference sequence). The CDR3 sequence: CSAFAPPGLNEQFF. CDR3 sequence (DNA): TGCAGTGCCTTCGCTCCCCCGGGGCTCAATGAGCAGTTCTTC.

In its sample, this clonotype was seen a few times. The chain combines TRBV29-1 with TRBJ2-7; possible D gene TRBD2, 5 bases. V lost 2 bases and J 4 bases, leaving 18 bases between the germline ends. The CDR3 runs 15 residues. Germline loops: CDR1 SQVTM, CDR2 ANQGSEA. The CDR3 sequence is CSVEYEGSSRYEQYF. The CDR3 DNA sequence: TGCAGCGTTGAATATGAGGGTTCAAGTAGGTACGAGCAGTACTTC.

The count of this clonotype is one. The chain carries TRBV10-3 and TRBJ2-1; D is unclear. The CDR3 has 11 amino acids. The germline V and J ends were trimmed by 1 base and 13 bases, with 8 bases remaining between them. The germline CDR1 and CDR2 sequences are ENHRY and SYGVKD. CDR3 in amino acids: CAISEYTEQFF. In nucleotides, the CDR3 is TGTGCCATCAGTGAGTATACAGAACAGTTCTTC.

On this clonotype itself: A read error may account for a junction end that differs from germline. The gene calls are TRBV4-2 and TRBJ2-1; 10 nucleotides line up with TRBD1. The CDR3 contains 17 residues. The germline V gene encodes CDR1 LGHNA and CDR2 YNFKEQ. CDR3 bases: TGTGCCAGCAGCCCTCCGGGACAGGGGCTTGGGTACAATGAGCGGTTCTTC. This gives the protein CASSPPGQGLGYNERFF.

The chain links TRBV20-1 to TRBJ2-1; TRBD1 aligns across 11 bases. CDR3 length: 15 amino acids. Germline V lookup: CDR1 DFQATT, CDR2 SNEGSKA (reference sequence). V dropped 2 bases and J dropped 3; count of bases not matched to a gene: 3. The CDR3 DNA follows: TGCAGTGCTAGAACCGGGACAGGGGGCTACAATGAGCAGTTCTTC. Its protein is CSARTGTGGYNEQFF.

Details on this clonotype: The germline gene is not matched at one end of the junction; a read error may be the cause. The chain combines TRBV25-1 with TRBJ1-4, with D perhaps TRBD1 (5 bases). The CDR3 spans 14 residues. Germline V gene lookup returns CDR1 MGHDK and CDR2 SYGVNS. The chain's CDR3 is CASSEGATSEKLFF. In DNA, the CDR3 is TGTGCCAGCAGTGAAGGGGCAACTAGTGAAAAACTGTTTTTT.

In this sample, this clonotype turned up many times. The rearrangement joins TRBV28 to TRBJ2-7; D is possibly TRBD1 (6 bases). The CDR3 runs to 14 residues. Germline V gene sequence: CDR1 MDHEN, CDR2 SYDVKM. V gave up 6 bases and J gave up 2 bases, with 14 bases separating them. The DNA for the CDR3 is TGTGCCAGCAGCTTTGGTGGGGACACCTACGAGCAGTACTTC. It is translated as CASSFGGDTYEQYF. The whole variable domain, filled in from reference TRBV28 and TRBJ2-7, reads DVKVTQSSRYLVKRTGEKVFLECVQDMDHENMFWYRQDPGLGLRLIYFSYDVKMKEKGDIPEGYSVSREKKERFSLILESASTNQTSMYLCASSFGGDTYEQYFGPGTRLTVT.

This clonotype came up a few times. V gene TRBV12-3 or TRBV12-4 combines with J gene TRBJ2-5, with 8 positions matching TRBD1. The CDR3 consists of 13 residues. V was pared by 11 bases and J by 4 bases, with 9 bases of the junction left unmatched. CDR3 in amino acids: CASRQGPVETQYF. Written as DNA, the CDR3 is TGTGCCTCCCGACAGGGGCCGGTAGAGACCCAGTACTTC.